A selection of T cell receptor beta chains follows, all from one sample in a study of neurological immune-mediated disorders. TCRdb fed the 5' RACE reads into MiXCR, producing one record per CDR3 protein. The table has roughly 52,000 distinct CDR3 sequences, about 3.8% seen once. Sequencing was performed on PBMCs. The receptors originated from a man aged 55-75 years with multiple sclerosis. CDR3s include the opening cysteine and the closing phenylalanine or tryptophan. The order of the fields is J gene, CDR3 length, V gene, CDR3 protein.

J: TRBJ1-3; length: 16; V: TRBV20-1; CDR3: CSARVGGHDSGNTIYF
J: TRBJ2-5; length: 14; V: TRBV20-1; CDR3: CSARSGTPIETQYF
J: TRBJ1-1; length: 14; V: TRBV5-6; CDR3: CASSLGPTDAGAFF
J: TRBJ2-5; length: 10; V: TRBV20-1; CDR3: CSAAWETQYF
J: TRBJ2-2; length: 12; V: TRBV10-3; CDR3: CATFGTTGELFF
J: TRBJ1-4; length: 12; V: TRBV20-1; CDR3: CSAELDGEKLFF
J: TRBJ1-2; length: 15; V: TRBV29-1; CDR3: CSVRTGIAAGYGYTF
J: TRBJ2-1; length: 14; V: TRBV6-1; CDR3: CASSEDGRYSEQFF
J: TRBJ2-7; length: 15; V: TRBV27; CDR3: CASRAGREGFYEQYF
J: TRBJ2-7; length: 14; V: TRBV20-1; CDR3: CSARDRGGFYEQYF
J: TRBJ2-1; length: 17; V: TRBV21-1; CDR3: CASSKAERGWAYNEQFF
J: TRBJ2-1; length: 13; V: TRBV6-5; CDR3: CASTLYFLWKQFF
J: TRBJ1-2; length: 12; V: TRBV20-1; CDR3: CSANLESYGYTF
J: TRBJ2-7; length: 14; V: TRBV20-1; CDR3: CSASPSGAAYEQYF
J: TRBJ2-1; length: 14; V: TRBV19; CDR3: CASSILAGHNEQFF